The next 15 T cell receptor beta chains were all read from a single sample in a study of blood T cell repertoires in COVID-19 (TCRdb year 2020). The library came from the immunoSEQ multiplex PCR assay. In TCRdb, the immuneACCESS table is reduced to in-frame sequences with V and J assigned. These tables do not hold every clone; where another copy was compared, an unresolved V gene accounts for under half, and the others remain unexplained. Here the sample has about 150,000 clones; around 85% occur a single time. The top ten clonotypes cover about 2.5% of the sample. The sample taken for sequencing was peripheral blood. Receptors originate from a woman in her 70s with acute or convalescent COVID-19.

This clone has just a few counts. The chain recombines TRBV19 with TRBJ1-1; perhaps TRBD1 as D (5 bases). The length of the CDR3 is 14 residues. Germline V CDR1 and CDR2: LNHDA, SQIVND (reference sequence). The ends were cut back, 9 bases at V and 3 bases at J, with 17 bases in the middle. The CDR3 nucleotides are TGTGCCAGCGCCCTGGGAGGGGTTCACACTGAAGCTTTCTTT. This sequence encodes CASALGGVHTEAFF. The whole variable domain, filled in from reference TRBV19 and TRBJ1-1, reads DGGITQSPKYLFRKEGQNVTLSCEQNLNHDAMYWYRQDPGQGLRLIYYSQIVNDFQKGDIAEGYSVSREKKESFPLTVTSAQKNPTAFYLCASALGGVHTEAFFGQGTRLTVV.

V is TRBV28 and J is TRBJ1-2; TRBD1 is a possible D gene (5 bases). CDR3 length: 15 amino acids. The germline gives CDR1 MDHEN, CDR2 SYDVKM. V lost 4 bases, J lost 0 bases, and 12 bases lay in between. CDR3 DNA: TGTGCCAGCAGTTGGGACTCGGGGGCTAACTATGGCTACACCTTC. It specifies CASSWDSGANYGYTF.

CDR3 region: CASSEGFGQGNYGYTF. In nucleotides, the CDR3 is TGTGCCAGCAGTGAAGGATTCGGACAGGGTAACTATGGCTACACCTTC. The chain joins TRBV6-1 to TRBJ1-2, with 8 bases fitting TRBD1. There are 16 residues in the CDR3. The germline CDR1 and CDR2 sequences are MNHNS and SASEGT. J was trimmed by 1 base and V by 1 base; bases with no gene match: 5.

The chain carries TRBV5-1 and TRBJ2-1; 13 bases align to TRBD2. The CDR3 covers 15 residues. The J segment lost 5 bases and the V segment lost 4 bases, leaving 3 bases of the junction unmatched. CDR1 and CDR2 from the germline V gene are SGHRS and YFSETQ. The CDR3 loop reads CASSPGTSGDNEQFF. CDR3 DNA: TGCGCCAGCAGCCCAGGGACTAGCGGGGACAATGAGCAGTTCTTC.

The CDR3 sequence: CASSLSTSGGFQETQYF. The CDR3 nucleotides read TGTGCCAGCAGCCTAAGTACTAGCGGGGGGTTCCAAGAGACCCAGTACTTC. The V gene is TRBV28, the J gene TRBJ2-5; TRBD2 aligns across 12 bases. The CDR3 runs to 17 residues. Germline V gives CDR1 MDHEN, CDR2 SYDVKM. Germline trimming cut 6 bases from V and 1 base from J; bases unmatched to any gene: 9.

The chain carries TRBV15 and TRBJ2-5; the match to TRBD2 covers 8 bases. With 2 bases clipped from V and 4 bases from J, the junction kept 9 bases outside the gene matches. This CDR3 has 16 amino acids. CDR1 and CDR2 (germline): LNHNV, YYDKDF (reference sequence). CDR3 nucleotide sequence: TGTGCCACCAGCAGATTTCCCCGGGGGGGCCGAGAGACCCAGTACTTC. It codes for CATSRFPRGGRETQYF.

This clone was seen only once. This rearrangement joins TRBV11-2 to TRBJ1-4; D ambiguous. V lost 3 bases to trimming and J lost 8 bases, with 16 bases between them. This CDR3 spans 15 amino acids. Germline V gene data show CDR1 as SGHAT and CDR2 as FQNNGV. The CDR3 region is CASSLRVELGEKLFF. DNA of the CDR3: TGTGCCAGCAGCTTGAGGGTAGAGTTGGGGGAAAAACTGTTTTTT.

The chain joins TRBV6-5 to TRBJ1-1; 8 bases map to TRBD1. Germline V gene sequence: CDR1 MNHEY, CDR2 SVGAGI. The CDR3 covers 14 residues. V was clipped by 6 bases and J by 1 base; unmatched bases: 4. The CDR3 loop reads CASRRDRRNTEAFF. In DNA form, the CDR3 reads TGTGCCAGCAGACGGGACAGGAGGAACACTGAAGCTTTCTTT.

CDR3 loop: CASRTPGQNTEAFF. CDR3 in DNA: TGTGCCAGCAGAACACCCGGACAGAACACTGAAGCTTTCTTT. The chain employs TRBV6-6 and TRBJ1-1, with D maybe TRBD1 (5 bases). V dropped 6 bases and J dropped 1 base, with 12 bases sitting between them. CDR1 and CDR2 (germline): MNHNY, SVGAGI (reference sequence). This CDR3 region has 14 residues.

This clone was detected a few times. The gene calls are TRBV2 and TRBJ2-7; 9 bases are a match to TRBD2. V lost 0 bases, J lost 6 bases, and 9 bases stayed unmatched. There are 16 residues in the CDR3. Germline CDR1 reads SNHLY; CDR2 reads FYNNEI. The CDR3 reads CASSEAQRGASGEQYF. DNA of the CDR3: TGTGCCAGCAGTGAAGCCCAGCGGGGGGCCTCAGGCGAGCAGTACTTC.

This sequence joins TRBV5-6 and TRBJ2-3, with D maybe TRBD1 (6 bases). V was pared by 2 bases and J by 3 bases, with 10 bases between. From germline, CDR1 is SGHDT and CDR2 YYEEEE. The CDR3 runs 14 residues. The CDR3 region is CASSFWQGTDTQYF. CDR3 DNA sequence: TGTGCCAGCAGCTTCTGGCAGGGGACAGATACGCAGTATTTT.

This clone came up once. The rearrangement links TRBV10-3 to TRBJ1-2, with 7 bases that match TRBD1. The CDR3 is 15 residues long. Germline CDR1 reads ENHRY; CDR2 reads SYGVKD. J gave up 4 bases and V 0 bases, and 5 bases lay outside the gene matches. The CDR3 DNA reads as TGTGCCATCAGTGAGTCGACAGGGATCGGCTATGGCTACACCTTC. Protein sequence: CAISESTGIGYGYTF.

By frequency in the sample, this clone is medium-sized. The rearrangement joins TRBV4-1 to TRBJ1-5; TRBD1 matches 7 bases. V lost 0 bases, J lost 2 bases, and 4 bases stayed unmatched. This CDR3 spans 16 amino acids. The germline V gene has CDR1 MGHRA and CDR2 YSYEKL. The CDR3 is CASSQDSGGRNQPQHF. The CDR3 nucleotides are TGCGCCAGCAGCCAAGATTCAGGGGGTCGCAATCAGCCCCAGCATTTT.

The chain recombines TRBV7-3 with TRBJ2-7; D might be TRBD2 (7 bases). V was shortened by 2 bases and J by 3 bases, with 14 bases between the two germline ends. The CDR3 extends over 15 amino acids. The germline CDR1 and CDR2 sequences are SGHTA and FQGTGA. The CDR3 loop is CASSLGAGASYEQYF. CDR3 nucleotides: TGTGCCAGCAGCTTAGGGGCGGGGGCGAGCTACGAGCAGTACTTC. Complete variable domain (other parts from reference TRBV7-3 and TRBJ2-7): GAGVSQTPSNKVTEKGKYVELRCDPISGHTALYWYRQSLGQGPEFLIYFQGTGAADDSGLPNDRFFAVRPEGSVSTLKIQRTERGDSAVYLCASSLGAGASYEQYFGPGTRLTVT.

V usage is TRBV5-1 and J usage is TRBJ1-3, with D unresolved. Trimming removed 4 bases from V and 1 base from J, with 6 bases in between. Germline V lookup: CDR1 SGHRS, CDR2 YFSETQ. CDR3 size: 13 residues. CDR3 protein: CASSPGSGNTIYF. The CDR3 DNA sequence: TGCGCCAGCAGCCCGGGGTCTGGAAACACCATATATTTT. The full variable domain, in which reference TRBV5-1 and TRBJ1-3 provide the parts outside the CDR3, is KAGVTQTPRYLIKTRGQQVTLSCSPISGHRSVSWYQQTPGQGLQFLFEYFSETQRNKGNFPGRFSGRQFSNSRSEMNVSTLELGDSALYLCASSPGSGNTIYFGEGSWLTVV.